This T cell receptor beta chain was found in a study of T cells in Graves' hyperthyroidism and ophthalmopathy. There are 16 residues in the CDR3. Germline V CDR1 and CDR2: SGHTA, FQGTGA. The V segment lost 5 bases and the J segment 3 bases; nucleotides outside the gene matches: 10. Template material for amplifying TCR beta CDR3 regions consisted of RNA transcripts. HTBI primers were used for first-round RT-PCR of the TCR CDR3. TCRdb fed the multiplex PCR reads into MiXCR, producing one record per CDR3 protein. This sample has roughly 740,000 distinct CDR3 sequences; over 15% occur once, and the top ten carry around 8.1%. Findings of the study overall: Among thyroid clonotypes expanded above 0.001, most also appeared in blood.

This clonotype turned up a few times. Its antigen is unidentified. Exclusion followed for patients with uncontrolled infection, other autoimmune disease, pregnancy or lactation. Sequencing input: blood. The chain links TRBV7-3 to TRBJ2-1; TRBD2 agrees at 7 bases. The receptor was isolated from a man aged 18 to 35 with Graves' hyperthyroidism. CDR3 loop: CASSPMGGSFYNEQFF. The CDR3 bases are TGTGCCAGCAGCCCTATGGGCGGGAGTTTCTACAATGAGCAGTTCTTC.